What follows is one TCR beta chain and its context. Its target is unknown. When replicate PCRs were run on sorted subsets, they used roughly 0.2 ug DNA, about 31,000 T cell genomes. Method: immunoSEQ multiplex PCR; TCRdb's copy keeps in-frame clones and lacks some. The sample has under 130,000 clones; just over 65% are singletons. The CDR3 runs 17 residues. With 2 bases clipped from V and 2 bases from J, the junction kept 9 bases outside the gene matches. Germline V gene lookup returns CDR1 MDHEN and CDR2 SYDVKM. Donors were Caucasian adults residing in Nashville, Tennessee, USA. This sample was included in a study of shared clonotypes between healthy human individuals. The study's findings and limits: Donor clonotype sharing was expected to depend on sequencing depth. Across a handful of donors, naive CD4 shared 4.5% to 6%, naive CD8 more than 3%, memory CD4 more than 2%, memory CD8 0.4%.

Source material: memory CD8+ T cells sorted from blood. As for subset: CD45RO+ cells pooled with CCR7-negative TemRA cells. This TCR was recovered from a woman in her 30s in good health. V is TRBV28 and J is TRBJ1-5; 7 bases fit TRBD1. CDR3 coding DNA: TGTGCCAGCAGTTTACCCCCAAAGGGGGCCGGCAATCAGCCCCAGCATTTT. It encodes CASSLPPKGAGNQPQHF.